Listed here are 13 T cell receptor beta chains from one sample, sequenced in a study of cytomegalovirus exposure and HLA in healthy donors. PCR was performed using 60 Vbeta and 13 Jbeta primers. The protocol was immunoSEQ multiplex PCR, while the TCRdb copy is restricted to in-frame clones and leaves out a portion. The data hold over 100,000 clones, with roughly 79% observed a single time. Sequencing was done on a sample of PBMCs. The receptors stem from a woman aged 40-49 years in good health and CMV-seronegative.

V is TRBV7-6 and J is TRBJ1-1; the D is unclear. Trimming took off 5 bases at V and 4 bases at J, with 5 bases between the two ends. Germline CDR1 SGHVS, CDR2 FNYEAQ. This CDR3 comprises 11 residues. Written as DNA, the CDR3 is TGTGCCAGCAGCCCCGGCACTGAAGCTTTCTTT. Encoded protein: CASSPGTEAFF.

The J gene is TRBJ1-1, the V gene TRBV7-2; 11 nucleotides match TRBD1. Germline V gene lookup returns CDR1 SGHTA and CDR2 FQGNSA. The CDR3 totals 17 residues. V lost 4 bases and J lost 0; bases outside the gene matches: 7. The CDR3 here is CASSSSRDRGMNTEAFF. CDR3 in DNA: TGTGCCAGCAGCTCCTCCAGGGACAGGGGGATGAACACTGAAGCTTTCTTT.

The chain employs TRBV5-1 and TRBJ2-5; no firm D call. This CDR3 is 11 amino acids long. The germline CDR1 and CDR2 sequences are SGHRS and YFSETQ. V lost 4 bases to trimming and J lost 7 bases, with 8 bases between them. The CDR3 loop reads CASSPRGTQYF. The CDR3 coding sequence is TGCGCCAGCAGCCCCCGAGGGACCCAGTACTTC.

In this sample, this clone turned up a few times. This sequence joins TRBV11-2 and TRBJ1-4, with D unclear. V was pared by 4 bases and J by 0 bases, with 12 bases between. Germline V gene data show CDR1 as SGHAT and CDR2 as FQNNGV. The CDR3 extends over 16 amino acids. The CDR3 nucleotides read TGTGCCAGCAGCTCGGCCTCAGGTCCAACTAATGAAAAACTGTTTTTT. It codes for CASSSASGPTNEKLFF.

V gene TRBV6-5 combines with J gene TRBJ1-5; 7 nucleotides align to TRBD1. The CDR3 spans 14 residues. Germline trimming cut 5 bases from V and 5 bases from J; bases unmatched to any gene: 6. CDR1 is MNHEY, CDR2 SVGAGI, per germline. CDR3 bases: TGTGCCAGCAGTCGGGACAGCAAGTATCAGCCCCAGCATTTT. Its protein product is CASSRDSKYQPQHF.

The chain uses TRBV27 and TRBJ1-2; weak D call: TRBD1 (5 bases). Germline V gene lookup returns CDR1 MNHEY and CDR2 SMNVEV (reference sequence). The CDR3 loop spans 15 amino acids. V was trimmed by 2 bases and J by 4 bases, leaving 14 bases between them. The CDR3 region has the DNA TGTGCCAGCAGTTTAAGGGCGACGGGACTCTATGGCTACACCTTC. Its translation: CASSLRATGLYGYTF.

This chain connects TRBV4-1 to TRBJ1-1; D not certain. Germline V gene sequence: CDR1 MGHRA, CDR2 YSYEKL. The V end was cut by 2 bases, the J end by 5 bases, with 12 bases between. This CDR3 comprises 14 residues. CDR3 in DNA: TGCGCCAGCAGCCAAATCATTCAGTGGACTGAAGCTTTCTTT. It yields the protein CASSQIIQWTEAFF.

The chain joins TRBV5-1 to TRBJ2-1; 10 bases fit TRBD2. The CDR3 covers 15 residues. The germline V gene has CDR1 SGHRS and CDR2 YFSETQ. Trimming removed 1 base from V and 8 bases from J; junction bases left unmatched: 6. The CDR3 spells CASSLNLAGVDEQFF. In DNA, the CDR3 is TGCGCCAGCAGCTTGAACCTAGCGGGGGTCGATGAGCAGTTCTTC.

The rearrangement uses TRBV15 and TRBJ2-1, with 7 positions matching TRBD2. V lost 1 base and J lost 9; bases outside the gene matches: 12. Germline CDR1 reads LNHNV; CDR2 reads YYDKDF (reference sequence). The CDR3 extends over 16 amino acids. This CDR3 reads CATSRGEVTGEGEQFF. The CDR3, as DNA: TGTGCCACCAGCAGAGGGGAAGTGACCGGGGAGGGTGAGCAGTTCTTC.

The chain links TRBV7-3 to TRBJ2-3, with D maybe TRBD2 (5 bases). The CDR3 extends over 14 amino acids. Per germline, CDR1 SGHTA and CDR2 FQGTGA. Trimming cost V 6 bases and J 3 bases, with 13 bases left between them. The CDR3 here is CASSRGLITDTQYF. CDR3 nucleotides: TGTGCCAGCAGTCGCGGACTTATTACAGATACGCAGTATTTT.

The chain uses TRBV18 and TRBJ2-1; 8 bases align to TRBD2. Germline V lookup: CDR1 KGHSH, CDR2 LQKENI. V trimming: 6 bases; J trimming: 7 bases; junction bases outside the gene matches: 14. The CDR3 totals 16 residues. For the CDR3, the DNA is TGTGCCAGCTCCCAACATGAAGCGGGGGCGGGTAATGAGCAGTTCTTC. Protein: CASSQHEAGAGNEQFF.

The J gene is TRBJ1-2, the V gene TRBV30, with 12 positions matching TRBD1. The V gene's germline CDR1 is GTSNPN and CDR2 SVGIG (reference sequence). This CDR3 has 17 amino acids. Trimming cost V 4 bases and J 4 bases; bases outside gene matches: 13. The CDR3 bases are TGTGCCTGGACCGGGGCAAAGGGACAGGGGGCTGTCTATGGCTACACCTTC. This codes for CAWTGAKGQGAVYGYTF. Full variable domain (missing parts from reference TRBV30 and TRBJ1-2): SQTIHQWPATLVQPVGSPLSLECTVEGTSNPNLYWYRQAAGRGLQLLFYSVGIGQISSEVPQNLSASRPQDRQFILSSKKLLLSDSGFYLCAWTGAKGQGAVYGYTFGSGTRLTVV.

This clone was counted between two and nine times. The V gene is TRBV7-8, the J gene TRBJ2-7; 11 nucleotides line up with TRBD2. Trimming took 8 bases from V and 0 from J; bases not matched to a gene: 12. The CDR3 consists of 17 residues. Germline V lookup: CDR1 SGHVS, CDR2 FQNEAQ. The CDR3 sequence: CASSISGGGTNSYEQYF. CDR3 in DNA: TGTGCCAGCTCGATTAGCGGGGGGGGAACCAACTCCTACGAGCAGTACTTC.